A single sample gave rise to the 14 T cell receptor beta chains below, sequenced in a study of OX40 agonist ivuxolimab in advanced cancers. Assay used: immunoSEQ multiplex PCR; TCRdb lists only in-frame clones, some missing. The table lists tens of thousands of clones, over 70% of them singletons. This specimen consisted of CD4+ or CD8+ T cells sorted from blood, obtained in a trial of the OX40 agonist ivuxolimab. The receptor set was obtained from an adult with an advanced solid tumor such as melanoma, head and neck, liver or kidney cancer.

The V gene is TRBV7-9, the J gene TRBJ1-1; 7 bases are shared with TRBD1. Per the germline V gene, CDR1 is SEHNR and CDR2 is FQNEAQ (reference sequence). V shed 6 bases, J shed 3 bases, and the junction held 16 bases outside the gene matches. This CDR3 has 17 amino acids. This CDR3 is CASRSGRGRRGDTEAFF. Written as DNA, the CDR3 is TGTGCCAGCAGATCGGGGAGGGGGCGCAGAGGTGACACTGAAGCTTTCTTT.

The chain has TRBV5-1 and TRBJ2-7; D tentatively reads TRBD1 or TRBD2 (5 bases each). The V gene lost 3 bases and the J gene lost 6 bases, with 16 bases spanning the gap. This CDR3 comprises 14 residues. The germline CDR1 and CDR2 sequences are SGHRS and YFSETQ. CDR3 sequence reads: CASSSGVGGREQYF. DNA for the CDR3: TGCGCCAGCAGCTCGGGCGTTGGGGGTCGCGAGCAGTACTTC.

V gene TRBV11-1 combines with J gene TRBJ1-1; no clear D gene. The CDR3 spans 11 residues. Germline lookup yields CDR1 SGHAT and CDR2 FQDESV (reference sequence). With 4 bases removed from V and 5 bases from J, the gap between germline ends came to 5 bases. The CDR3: CASSSYTEAFF. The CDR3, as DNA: TGTGCCAGCAGCTCCTATACTGAAGCTTTCTTT. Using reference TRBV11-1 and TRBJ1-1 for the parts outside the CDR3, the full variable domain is EAEVAQSPRYKITEKSQAVAFWCDPISGHATLYWYRQILGQGPELLVQFQDESVVDDSQLPKDRFSAERLKGVDSTLKIQPAELGDSAMYLCASSSYTEAFFGQGTRLTVV.

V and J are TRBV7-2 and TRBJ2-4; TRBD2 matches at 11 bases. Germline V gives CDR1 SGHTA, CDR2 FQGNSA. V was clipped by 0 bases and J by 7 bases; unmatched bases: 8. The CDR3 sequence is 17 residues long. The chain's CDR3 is CASSLASLAGGYNIQYF. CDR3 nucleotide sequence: TGTGCCAGCAGCTTAGCTAGTCTAGCGGGAGGATACAACATTCAGTACTTC.

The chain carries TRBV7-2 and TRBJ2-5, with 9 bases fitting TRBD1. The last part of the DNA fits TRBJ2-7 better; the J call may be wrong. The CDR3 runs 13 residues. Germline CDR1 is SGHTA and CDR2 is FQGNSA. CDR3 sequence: CASSRDRVYEQYF. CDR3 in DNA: TGTGCCAGCAGCAGGGACAGGGTCTACGAGCAGTACTTC.

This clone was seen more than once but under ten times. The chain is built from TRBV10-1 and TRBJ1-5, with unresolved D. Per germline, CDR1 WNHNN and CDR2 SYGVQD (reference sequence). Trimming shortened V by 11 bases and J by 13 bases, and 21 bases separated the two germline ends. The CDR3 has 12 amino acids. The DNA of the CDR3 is TGCGCCGCCAAGAGAGACAAGGAGATTCAGCATTTT. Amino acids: CAAKRDKEIQHF.

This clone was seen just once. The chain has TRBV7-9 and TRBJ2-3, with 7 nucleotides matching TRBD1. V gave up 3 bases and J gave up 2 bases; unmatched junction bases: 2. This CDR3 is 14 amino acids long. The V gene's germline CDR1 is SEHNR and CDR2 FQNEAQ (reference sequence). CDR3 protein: CASSLTGNTDTQYF. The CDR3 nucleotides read TGTGCCAGCAGCTTGACAGGGAACACAGATACGCAGTATTTT. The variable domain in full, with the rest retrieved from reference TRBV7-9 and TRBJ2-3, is DTGVSQNPRHKITKRGQNVTFRCDPISEHNRLYWYRQTLGQGPEFLTYFQNEAQLEKSRLLSDRFSAERPKGSFSTLEIQRTEQGDSAMYLCASSLTGNTDTQYFGPGTRLTVL.

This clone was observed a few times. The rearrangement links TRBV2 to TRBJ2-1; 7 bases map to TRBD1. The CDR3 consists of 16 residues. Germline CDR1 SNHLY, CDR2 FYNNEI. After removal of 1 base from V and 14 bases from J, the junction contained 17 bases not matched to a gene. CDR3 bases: TGTGCCAGCAGTGAAGATATAGGGGGCGGCAGGGAGAAGGAGTTCTTC. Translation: CASSEDIGGGREKEFF.

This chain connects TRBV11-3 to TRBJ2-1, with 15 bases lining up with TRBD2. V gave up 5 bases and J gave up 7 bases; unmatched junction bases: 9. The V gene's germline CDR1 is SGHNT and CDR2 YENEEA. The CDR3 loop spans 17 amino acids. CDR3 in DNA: TGTGCCAGCAGCCCCGGACTAGCGGGAGGGCCGAGGAATGAGCAGTTCTTC. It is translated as CASSPGLAGGPRNEQFF.

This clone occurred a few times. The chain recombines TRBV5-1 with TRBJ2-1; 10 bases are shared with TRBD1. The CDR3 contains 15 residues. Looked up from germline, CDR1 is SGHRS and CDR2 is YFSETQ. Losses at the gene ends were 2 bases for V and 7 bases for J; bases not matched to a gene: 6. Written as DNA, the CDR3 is TGCGCCAGCAGCTTAGGACAGGGGGACATGAATGAGCAGTTCTTC. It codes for CASSLGQGDMNEQFF.

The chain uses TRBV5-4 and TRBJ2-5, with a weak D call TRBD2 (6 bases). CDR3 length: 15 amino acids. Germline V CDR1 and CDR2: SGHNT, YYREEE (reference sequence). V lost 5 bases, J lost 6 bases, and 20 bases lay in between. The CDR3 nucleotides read TGTGCCAGCAGTTATACCGGGACTCCCTCCCAGACCCAGTACTTC. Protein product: CASSYTGTPSQTQYF.

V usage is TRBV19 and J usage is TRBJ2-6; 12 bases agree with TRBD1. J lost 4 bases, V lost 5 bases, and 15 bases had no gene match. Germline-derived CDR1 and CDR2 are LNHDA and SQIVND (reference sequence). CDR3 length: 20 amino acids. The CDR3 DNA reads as TGTGCCAGTAGTTCAAGGGGTCCGGGACAGGGGGCAAGAGGGGCCAACGTCCTGACTTTC. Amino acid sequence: CASSSRGPGQGARGANVLTF.

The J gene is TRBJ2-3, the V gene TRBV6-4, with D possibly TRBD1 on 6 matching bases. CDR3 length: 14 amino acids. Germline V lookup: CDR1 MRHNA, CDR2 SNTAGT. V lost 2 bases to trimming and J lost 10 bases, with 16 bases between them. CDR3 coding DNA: TGTGCCAGCAGTGACCCGAAGATTTCAGGGGCGCAGTATTTT. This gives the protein CASSDPKISGAQYF.

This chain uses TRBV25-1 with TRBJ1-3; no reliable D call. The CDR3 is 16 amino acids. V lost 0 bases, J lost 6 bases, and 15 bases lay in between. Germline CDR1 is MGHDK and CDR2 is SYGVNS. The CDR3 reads CASSEYIRTAKNTIYF. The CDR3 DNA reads TGTGCCAGCAGTGAATATATCCGGACGGCTAAAAACACCATATATTTT.